The clone carrying this T cell receptor beta chain was seen a few times. Its antigen is still unknown. TCRdb ran MiXCR on the 5' RACE reads and lists one entry per CDR3 protein. The sample has hundreds of thousands of distinct CDR3 sequences, 12% seen once. This sample is part of a study of CD8 T cells in ankylosing spondylitis. Findings of the study overall: According to the report, clones linked to the disease were significantly enriched in matched synovial fluid samples taken from ankylosing spondylitis patients. A TCR beta motif of about eight highly homologous variants seemed to mark ankylosing spondylitis blood.

J lost 0 bases, V lost 0 bases, and 8 bases had no gene match. There are 18 residues in the CDR3. CDR1 and CDR2 (germline): SGHRS, YFSETQ. The sample comprised blood, either unsorted or a sorted T cell fraction (not recorded which). The rearrangement links TRBV5-1 to TRBJ2-1, with 8 bases lining up with TRBD2. This clonotype originated in a male donor with ankylosing spondylitis. CDR3 sequence: CASSLASSGRLSYNEQFF. The CDR3 DNA is TGCGCCAGCAGCTTGGCCTCTAGCGGGCGTCTCTCCTACAATGAGCAGTTCTTC.